The 12 T cell receptor beta chains below all came from one sample that was sequenced in a study of Tregs in tolerant kidney transplant recipients. Here immunoSEQ multiplex PCR was the method, and the copy in TCRdb shows in-frame clones only, minus some. This repertoire shows nearly 800 clones, over 35% found once; its top ten account for around two fifths. These receptors' antigens are unknown. The sequencing sample was made of Tregs from blood cultured with allogeneic cells. The receptor set was obtained from a human patient who received a combined kidney and bone marrow transplant. Some T cells may be supplied by the graft donor.

As for this clone: This is likely an artifact of a read error, given a far larger clone one base away. The rearrangement joins TRBV7-2 to TRBJ1-2; unclear D gene. The V gene's germline CDR1 is SGHTA and CDR2 FQGNSA. This CDR3 has 14 residues. CDR3 residues: CASSLSSGPYGYNF. The CDR3 coding sequence is TGTGCCAGCAGCCTTTCCAGTGGACCCTATGGCTACAACTTC.

This clone was counted between two and nine times. Only one base separates this from a far larger clonotype, so it likely reflects a read error. The same CDR3 can be traced to other DNA sequences in this sample. This chain links TRBV25-1 with TRBJ1-2; D unresolved. The CDR3 extends over 12 amino acids. The V gene's germline CDR1 is MGHDK and CDR2 SYGVNS. CDR3 loop: CASSVGLHGYTF. DNA for the CDR3: TGTGCAAGCAGTGTAGGGCTCCATGGCTACACCTTC.

This clone occurred a few times. The gene calls are TRBV9 and TRBJ2-1; D remains ambiguous. CDR1 is SGDLS, CDR2 YYNGEE, per germline. Trimming took off 4 bases at V and 7 bases at J, with 24 bases between the two ends. The CDR3 is 17 residues long. The CDR3 reads CASSQLHSASDRNEQFF. Written as DNA, the CDR3 is TGTGCCAGCAGCCAACTCCACAGCGCATCGGATAGGAATGAGCAGTTCTTC.

This clone was picked up a small number of times. The chain is built from TRBV5-1 and TRBJ1-2; no reliable D call. Trimming took off 3 bases at V and 9 bases at J, with 18 bases between the two ends. The CDR3 loop spans 14 amino acids. Germline assignment: CDR1 SGHRS and CDR2 YFSETQ. The CDR3 DNA is TGCGCCAGCAGCTACCGCAGGCGGGAGGAAAGCTACACCTTC. This gives the protein CASSYRRREESYTF.

The chain couples TRBV5-3 to TRBJ1-3, with a possible D match to TRBD1 (6 bases). TRBV5-3 is reported as an ORF; its role is uncertain. The CDR3 is 13 residues long. Trimming stripped 8 bases from V and 4 bases from J, with 13 bases between. The CDR3 sequence is CASSIGQGNTIYF. DNA for the CDR3: TGTGCCAGCAGCATAGGACAGGGAAACACCATATATTTT.

The chain links TRBV5-8 to TRBJ2-1; 9 bases fit TRBD2. Per the germline V gene, CDR1 is SGHTS and CDR2 is YDEGEE. This CDR3 spans 14 amino acids. Germline trimming cut 7 bases from V and 10 bases from J; bases unmatched to any gene: 12. CDR3 protein: CASLPGLAFVEQFF. CDR3 DNA sequence: TGTGCCAGCCTACCGGGACTAGCTTTCGTAGAGCAGTTCTTC.

The chain recombines TRBV28 with TRBJ1-2; 7 nucleotides agree with TRBD1. Losses at the gene ends were 5 bases for V and 8 bases for J; bases not matched to a gene: 8. The CDR3 extends over 13 amino acids. Germline assignment: CDR1 MDHEN and CDR2 SYDVKM. CDR3 sequence: CASSPGTARGYTF. The CDR3, as DNA: TGTGCCAGCAGTCCGGGGACAGCCAGGGGCTACACCTTC.

The chain uses TRBV28 and TRBJ1-2; no clear D. Germline V gene lookup returns CDR1 MDHEN and CDR2 SYDVKM. The V end lost 5 bases, the J end lost 6 bases, and 10 bases lay between the germline ends. The CDR3 extends over 12 amino acids. CDR3 nucleotides: TGTGCCAGCAGTGTAGGGCTCCATGGCTACACCTTC. Its translation is CASSVGLHGYTF.

The V and J genes are TRBV5-4 and TRBJ2-3, with 9 bases that match TRBD2. This CDR3 comprises 18 residues. Losses at the gene ends were 1 base for V and 0 bases for J; bases not matched to a gene: 9. CDR1 and CDR2 (germline): SGHNT, YYREEE (reference sequence). For the CDR3, the DNA is TGTGCCAGCAGCTTGATGTTTTCTAGCGGGGCTAGCACAGATACGCAGTATTTT. Translating gives CASSLMFSSGASTDTQYF.

This chain uses TRBV9 with TRBJ2-1, with no clear D. Germline CDR1 is SGDLS and CDR2 is YYNGEE. This CDR3 is 13 amino acids long. The V gene lost 5 bases and the J gene lost 8 bases, with 14 bases spanning the gap. The CDR3 DNA follows: TGTGCCAGCAGTTACTCAGCGACGGATGAGCAGTTCTTC. Its translation: CASSYSATDEQFF.

This clone was observed a few times. This is likely an artifact of a read error, given a far larger clone one base away. The rearrangement uses TRBV25-1 and TRBJ1-2; no firm D call. Germline loops: CDR1 MGHDK, CDR2 SYGVNS. The CDR3 is made up of 12 amino acids. CDR3 loop: CSSSVGLHGYTF. The CDR3 region has the DNA TGTTCCAGCAGTGTAGGGCTCCATGGCTACACCTTC.

This clone was counted between two and nine times. At one end, the junction sequence differs from germline, possibly due to a read error. This chain connects TRBV6-4 to TRBJ2-1; D is ambiguous. The CDR3 covers 13 residues. Germline values: CDR1 MRHNA, CDR2 SNTAGT. CDR3 sequence (DNA): TGTGCCAGCAGTTACTCAGCGACGGATGAGCAGTTCTTC. It codes for CASSYSATDEQFF.